A selection of T cell receptor beta chains follows, all from one sample in a study of blood T cells in healthy people across ages. TCRdb analysed the 5' RACE reads with MiXCR anew, one entry per CDR3 protein. The sample has roughly 1,800,000 distinct CDR3 sequences, roughly 50% seen once. The sample comprised blood. The source of these receptors is a middle-aged woman in good health. The CDR3 runs from the conserved cysteine through the conserved F or W. D genes are given only for firm matches. Where a row states a size, it is once, few, many or the class of an expanded clone; other rows omit it.

D gene: TRBD1
clone size: .
J gene: TRBJ1-2
V gene: TRBV27
CDR3 protein: CASSFDRVHGYTF
CDR3 DNA: TGTGCCAGCAGTTTCGACAGGGTGCATGGCTACACCTTC

D gene: TRBD2
clone size: .
J gene: TRBJ2-1
V gene: TRBV29-1
CDR3 protein: CSVRRGGRLPGQFF
CDR3 DNA: TGCAGCGTTAGGCGGGGGGGCCGTTTACCTGGGCAGTTCTTC

D gene: .
clone size: few
J gene: TRBJ2-5
V gene: TRBV11-2
CDR3 protein: CASSPAVGWKTQYF
CDR3 DNA: TGTGCCAGCAGCCCAGCCGTAGGGTGGAAGACCCAGTACTTC

D gene: TRBD1
clone size: .
J gene: TRBJ2-1
V gene: TRBV5-1
CDR3 protein: CASSLPPLRDRTLVYYNEQFF
CDR3 DNA: TGCGCCAGCAGCTTACCCCCACTCCGGGACAGGACTTTGGTGTACTACAATGAGCAGTTCTTC

D gene: .
clone size: .
J gene: TRBJ2-1
V gene: TRBV28
CDR3 protein: CASSVRLADREQFF
CDR3 DNA: TGTGCCAGCAGTGTAAGGCTAGCGGACAGGGAGCAGTTCTTC

D gene: TRBD1
clone size: .
J gene: TRBJ1-6
V gene: TRBV18
CDR3 protein: CASSPQLSGTGGDSPLHF
CDR3 DNA: TGTGCCAGCTCACCCCAACTCTCCGGGACAGGGGGCGATTCACCCCTCCACTTT

D gene: .
clone size: .
J gene: TRBJ1-1
V gene: TRBV25-1
CDR3 protein: CASSTWGVNTEAFF
CDR3 DNA: TGTGCCAGCAGTACCTGGGGGGTGAACACTGAAGCTTTCTTT

D gene: TRBD2
clone size: .
J gene: TRBJ2-3
V gene: TRBV7-9
CDR3 protein: CASTPTGSGSPDTQYF
CDR3 DNA: TGTGCCAGCACCCCGACCGGAAGCGGGAGTCCAGATACGCAGTATTTT

D gene: TRBD1
clone size: few
J gene: TRBJ2-7
V gene: TRBV28
CDR3 protein: CASSLRGTGYSSYEQYF
CDR3 DNA: TGTGCCAGCAGTTTAAGAGGGACAGGATATAGCTCCTACGAGCAGTACTTC

D gene: .
clone size: .
J gene: TRBJ1-5
V gene: TRBV12-3/TRBV12-4
CDR3 protein: CASSLGSWGRGNQPQHF
CDR3 DNA: TGTGCCAGCAGTTTAGGCTCGTGGGGTCGAGGTAATCAGCCCCAGCATTTT

D gene: TRBD1
clone size: .
J gene: TRBJ2-7
V gene: TRBV6-2/TRBV6-3
CDR3 protein: CASSRPTGVAYF
CDR3 DNA: TGTGCCAGCAGTCGACCGACAGGGGTAGCGTACTTC

D gene: .
clone size: .
J gene: TRBJ2-5
V gene: TRBV27
CDR3 protein: CASSLSPQWALETQYF
CDR3 DNA: TGTGCCAGCAGTTTATCCCCCCAGTGGGCCCTGGAGACCCAGTACTTC

D gene: TRBD2
clone size: .
J gene: TRBJ2-3
V gene: TRBV20-1
CDR3 protein: CSARGTSGGPSTDTQYF
CDR3 DNA: TGCAGTGCTAGAGGGACTAGCGGGGGGCCTAGCACAGATACGCAGTATTTT

D gene: TRBD1
clone size: .
J gene: TRBJ1-2
V gene: TRBV4-3
CDR3 protein: CASSHRGLGYTF
CDR3 DNA: TGCGCCAGCAGTCACAGGGGGCTCGGCTACACCTTC

D gene: TRBD2
clone size: few
J gene: TRBJ2-3
V gene: TRBV7-2
CDR3 protein: CASSLILAGVGTDTQYF
CDR3 DNA: TGTGCCAGCAGCTTAATTCTAGCGGGGGTAGGAACAGATACGCAGTATTTT

D gene: .
clone size: .
J gene: TRBJ1-4
V gene: TRBV3-1
CDR3 protein: CASSQDRHTTNEKLFF
CDR3 DNA: TGTGCCAGCAGCCAGGATCGCCACACAACTAATGAAAAACTGTTTTTT

D gene: TRBD2
clone size: .
J gene: TRBJ2-3
V gene: TRBV9
CDR3 protein: CASSVASGADTQYF
CDR3 DNA: TGTGCCAGCAGCGTAGCTAGCGGGGCAGATACGCAGTATTTT

D gene: .
clone size: few
J gene: TRBJ2-5
V gene: TRBV10-3
CDR3 protein: CAISGGARGTQYF
CDR3 DNA: TGTGCCATCAGTGGGGGGGCTCGAGGGACCCAGTACTTC

D gene: .
clone size: .
J gene: TRBJ2-5
V gene: TRBV28
CDR3 protein: CASTVREETQYF
CDR3 DNA: TGTGCCAGCACCGTCAGGGAGGAGACCCAGTACTTC

D gene: TRBD1
clone size: .
J gene: TRBJ1-5
V gene: TRBV6-2/TRBV6-3
CDR3 protein: CASSVGGTGLQPQHF
CDR3 DNA: TGTGCCAGCAGCGTAGGAGGGACAGGCTTGCAGCCCCAGCATTTT

D gene: .
clone size: few
J gene: TRBJ2-7
V gene: TRBV25-1
CDR3 protein: CASSAWTSEQYF
CDR3 DNA: TGTGCCAGCAGTGCCTGGACGTCCGAGCAGTACTTC

D gene: .
clone size: few
J gene: TRBJ1-2
V gene: TRBV28
CDR3 protein: CASTGLYTYYGYTF
CDR3 DNA: TGTGCCAGCACGGGGCTCTACACCTACTATGGCTACACCTTC

D gene: .
clone size: few
J gene: TRBJ2-7
V gene: TRBV20-1
CDR3 protein: CSARDGAVGPYEQYF
CDR3 DNA: TGCAGTGCTAGAGATGGGGCCGTTGGGCCCTACGAGCAGTACTTC